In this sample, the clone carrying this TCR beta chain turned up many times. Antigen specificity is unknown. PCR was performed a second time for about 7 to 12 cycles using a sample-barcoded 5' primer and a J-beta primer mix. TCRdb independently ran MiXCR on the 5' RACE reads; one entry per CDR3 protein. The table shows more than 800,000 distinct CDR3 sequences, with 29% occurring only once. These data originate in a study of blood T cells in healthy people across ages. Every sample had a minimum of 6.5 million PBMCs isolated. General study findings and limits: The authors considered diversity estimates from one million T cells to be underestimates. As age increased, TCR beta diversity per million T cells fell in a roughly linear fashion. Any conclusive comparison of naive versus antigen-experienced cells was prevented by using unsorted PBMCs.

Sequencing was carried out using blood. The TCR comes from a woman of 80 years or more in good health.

In DNA form, the CDR3 reads TGTGCCAGCAGCTCCCTGGGTAGATACTATGGCTACACCTTC. It encodes CASSSLGRYYGYTF. The gene calls are TRBV7-2 and TRBJ1-2; no definite D call. The germline V and J ends were trimmed by 4 bases and 3 bases, with 12 bases remaining between them. CDR3 size: 14 residues. Germline CDR1 is SGHTA and CDR2 is FQGNSA.